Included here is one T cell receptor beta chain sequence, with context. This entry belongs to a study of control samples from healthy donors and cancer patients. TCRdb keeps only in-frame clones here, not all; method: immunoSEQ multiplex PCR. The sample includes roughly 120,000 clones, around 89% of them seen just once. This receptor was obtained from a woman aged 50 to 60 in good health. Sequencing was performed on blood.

The CDR3 loop reads CASSPQGNQPQHF. CDR3 sequence (DNA): TGTGCCAGCAGCCCACAGGGGAATCAGCCCCAGCATTTT. The chain recombines TRBV7-9 with TRBJ1-5; TRBD1 matches at 7 bases. J gave up 4 bases and V 5 bases, and 2 bases lay outside the gene matches. The CDR3 has 13 residues. The germline V gene encodes CDR1 SEHNR and CDR2 FQNEAQ (reference sequence).